One and the same sample provided the 25 T cell receptor beta chains below, sequenced in a study of a mutant IDH1 vaccine in newly diagnosed glioma. Time point: baseline, week 1 (first vaccination visit). Treatment meaning: pre-vaccination baseline after standard-of-care therapy. TCRdb's table, derived via immunoSEQ multiplex PCR, lists solely in-frame clones and lacks some. The data hold roughly 71,000 clones, with 80% to 90% observed a single time. The sequenced sample was PBMCs, obtained from a glioma patient treated with radiotherapy, temozolomide or both. The source is a man between 25 and 39 years old with glioma.

J is TRBJ2-3 and V is TRBV19, with D uncertain. Germline V gene sequence: CDR1 LNHDA, CDR2 SQIVND (reference sequence). There are 10 residues in the CDR3. V was cut by 11 bases and J by 6 bases, with 9 bases left in between. CDR3 protein: CASGRDTQYF. CDR3 DNA: TGTGCCTCCGGAAGGGATACGCAGTATTTT.

This rearrangement joins TRBV29-1 to TRBJ2-1; D may be TRBD1 (5 bases). Germline CDR1 reads SQVTM; CDR2 reads ANQGSEA. The CDR3 sequence is 15 residues long. V was cut by 3 bases and J by 4 bases, with 16 bases left in between. The CDR3 DNA reads TGCAGCGTTGATACTGACAGAGCGCTTTACAATGAGCAGTTCTTC. Protein sequence: CSVDTDRALYNEQFF.

For this clone: A junction boundary mismatches the germline segment, possibly from a read error. Other DNA sequences in the same sample also yield this CDR3. The chain couples TRBV5-8 to TRBJ1-1, with D possibly TRBD1 on 6 matching bases. This CDR3 has 14 residues. CDR1 is SGHTS, CDR2 YDEGEE, per germline. CDR3 coding DNA: TGTGCCAGCAGCCGAGTTGGGAGGGACACTGAGGCTTTCTTT. Its protein product is CASSRVGRDTEAFF.

The chain joins TRBV9 to TRBJ2-1, with D perhaps matching TRBD2 (6 bases). The CDR3 has 18 amino acids. CDR1 is SGDLS and CDR2 is YYNGEE in the germline V gene. V was trimmed by 4 bases and J by 4 bases, leaving 24 bases between them. The CDR3 region is CASSLRYSGTANYNEQFF. CDR3 bases: TGTGCCAGCAGCCTTAGGTATAGCGGAACCGCGAATTACAATGAGCAGTTCTTC. The full variable domain, rest sourced from reference TRBV9 and TRBJ2-1, is DSGVTQTPKHLITATGQRVTLRCSPRSGDLSVYWYQQSLDQGLQFLIQYYNGEERAKGNILERFSAQQFPDLHSELNLSSLELGDSALYFCASSLRYSGTANYNEQFFGPGTRLTVL.

The V and J genes are TRBV7-9 and TRBJ2-5; 7 bases are shared with TRBD2. CDR3 size: 15 residues. Germline CDR1 is SEHNR and CDR2 is FQNEAQ (reference sequence). V lost 5 bases and J lost 6; bases outside the gene matches: 12. CDR3 nucleotides: TGTGCCAGCAGCCCTCCGGCTAGCGGAGGAAAGACCCAGTACTTC. Its translation: CASSPPASGGKTQYF.

The chain uses TRBV11-2 and TRBJ1-1, with D hard to call. The CDR3 consists of 13 residues. Germline loops: CDR1 SGHAT, CDR2 FQNNGV. V was cut by 7 bases and J by 1 base, with 10 bases left in between. CDR3 in DNA: TGTGCCAGCACCACGGCCGAGAACACTGAAGCTTTCTTT. This sequence encodes CASTTAENTEAFF. The full variable domain, completed using reference TRBV11-2 and TRBJ1-1, is EAGVAQSPRYKIIEKRQSVAFWCNPISGHATLYWYQQILGQGPKLLIQFQNNGVVDDSQLPKDRFSAERLKGVDSTLKIQPAKLEDSAVYLCASTTAENTEAFFGQGTRLTVV.

Only one count was recorded for this clone. CDR3 coding DNA: TGTGCCAGCAGCTTGTCCGGTAGCAATCAGCCCCAGCATTTT. Protein sequence: CASSLSGSNQPQHF. The chain carries TRBV5-4 and TRBJ1-5; D is ambiguous. This CDR3 is built from 14 residues. Per germline, CDR1 SGHNT and CDR2 YYREEE (reference sequence). Trimming pared 1 base from V and 0 bases from J, leaving 5 bases between.

The chain couples TRBV7-8 to TRBJ1-6; TRBD1 might be the D (5 bases). Trimming took off 0 bases at V and 9 bases at J, with 12 bases between the two ends. CDR3 length equals 15 residues. CDR1 is SGHVS and CDR2 is FQNEAQ in the germline V gene. CDR3 protein: CASSLAPGLTSPLHF. CDR3 in DNA: TGTGCCAGCAGCTTAGCGCCAGGGCTGACTTCACCCCTCCACTTT. The entire variable domain, with the rest obtained from reference TRBV7-8 and TRBJ1-6, is as follows: GAGVSQSPRYKVAKRGQDVALRCDPISGHVSLFWYQQALGQGPEFLTYFQNEAQLDKSGLPSDRFFAERPEGSVSTLKIQRTQQEDSAVYLCASSLAPGLTSPLHFGNGTRLTVT.

This clone has just one count. The rearrangement uses TRBV11-2 and TRBJ2-7; D remains unclear. Germline V lookup: CDR1 SGHAT, CDR2 FQNNGV. The CDR3 sequence is 15 residues long. Trimming left V 3 bases short and J 4 bases short, with 16 bases between. CDR3 nucleotide sequence: TGTGCCAGCAGCTTTTTAATTTCTTTGGTGTACGAGCAGTACTTC. This encodes CASSFLISLVYEQYF. The full variable domain, with the rest looked up from reference TRBV11-2 and TRBJ2-7, is EAGVAQSPRYKIIEKRQSVAFWCNPISGHATLYWYQQILGQGPKLLIQFQNNGVVDDSQLPKDRFSAERLKGVDSTLKIQPAKLEDSAVYLCASSFLISLVYEQYFGPGTRLTVT.

The J gene is TRBJ1-2, the V gene TRBV2, with a tentative D call TRBD1 (5 bases). Germline lookup yields CDR1 SNHLY and CDR2 FYNNEI. The CDR3 sequence is 16 residues long. Trimming shortened V by 5 bases and J by 3 bases, and 19 bases separated the two germline ends. CDR3 in DNA: TGTGCCAGCAGTATGGGCAGGGTGAATTACGACTATGGCTACACCTTC. Translated, it gives CASSMGRVNYDYGYTF. The full variable domain, its missing parts supplied by reference TRBV2 and TRBJ1-2, is EPEVTQTPSHQVTQMGQEVILRCVPISNHLYFYWYRQILGQKVEFLVSFYNNEISEKSEIFDDQFSVERPDGSNFTLKIRSTKLEDSAMYFCASSMGRVNYDYGYTFGSGTRLTVV.

In the case of this clone: Here the CDR3 omits its conserved ending phenylalanine or tryptophan, so a read error is the likely source. V gene TRBV7-9 combines with J gene TRBJ2-7, with D possibly TRBD1 on 5 matching bases. Germline lookup yields CDR1 SEHNR and CDR2 FQNEAQ (reference sequence). V lost 1 base, J lost 4 bases, and 20 bases lay in between. The CDR3 sequence is 17 residues long. CDR3 loop: CASSLGLVGQIPYEQYL. DNA for the CDR3: TGTGCCAGCAGCTTAGGACTTGTGGGGCAGATCCCATACGAGCAGTACCTC.

This clone occurred once. The V gene is TRBV7-9, the J gene TRBJ2-5; the D is unclear. Trimming cost V 5 bases and J 0 bases, with 4 bases left between them. This CDR3 spans 12 amino acids. Germline V gene sequence: CDR1 SEHNR, CDR2 FQNEAQ (reference sequence). Here the CDR3 reads CASSAYQETQYF. The CDR3 DNA is TGTGCCAGCAGCGCGTACCAAGAGACCCAGTACTTC.

This clone has a handful of counts. The chain is built from TRBV6-5 and TRBJ1-2; TRBD1 is a possible D gene (5 bases). V was trimmed by 6 bases and J by 1 base, leaving 9 bases between them. Germline V gene lookup returns CDR1 MNHEY and CDR2 SVGAGI. The CDR3 is 13 amino acids. CDR3 sequence (DNA): TGTGCCAGCAGCCCAGGGATTAACTATGGCTACACCTTC. Protein product: CASSPGINYGYTF.

V usage is TRBV6-5 and J usage is TRBJ2-5, with D possibly TRBD1 on 6 matching bases. Trimming took off 3 bases at V and 6 bases at J, with 11 bases between the two ends. Germline V gene data show CDR1 as MNHEY and CDR2 as SVGAGI. This CDR3 is built from 13 residues. The CDR3 reads CASSYLGAKTQYF. For the CDR3, the DNA is TGTGCCAGCAGTTATTTGGGGGCTAAGACCCAGTACTTC.

The rearrangement joins TRBV27 to TRBJ1-5; a possible D gene is TRBD1 (6 bases). The V end was cut by 6 bases, the J end by 7 bases, with 16 bases between. Per germline, CDR1 MNHEY and CDR2 SMNVEV (reference sequence). The length of the CDR3 is 14 residues. The CDR3 bases are TGTGCCAGCAGGCCGGCAGGGGTATCCCAGCCCCAGCATTTT. It is translated as CASRPAGVSQPQHF.

V usage is TRBV30 and J usage is TRBJ2-7, with D maybe TRBD1 (6 bases). Trimming stripped 2 bases from V and 4 bases from J, with 15 bases between. Germline assignment: CDR1 GTSNPN and CDR2 SVGIG (reference sequence). The CDR3 loop spans 14 amino acids. This chain's CDR3 is CAWSLPGERYEQYF. The CDR3 region has the DNA TGTGCCTGGAGTCTCCCAGGGGAACGGTACGAGCAGTACTTC. The variable domain in full, completed from reference TRBV30 and TRBJ2-7, reads SQTIHQWPATLVQPVGSPLSLECTVEGTSNPNLYWYRQAAGRGLQLLFYSVGIGQISSEVPQNLSASRPQDRQFILSSKKLLLSDSGFYLCAWSLPGERYEQYFGPGTRLTVT.

V usage is TRBV6-5 and J usage is TRBJ1-1, with TRBD1 matching 11 bases. The germline V gene encodes CDR1 MNHEY and CDR2 SVGAGI. There are 14 residues in the CDR3. The trim removed 7 bases at V and 3 bases at J, leaving 4 bases unmatched. The CDR3 DNA is TGTGCCAGCAACGGACAGGGGGCTGACACTGAAGCTTTCTTT. It specifies CASNGQGADTEAFF.

This clone was observed once. The V and J genes are TRBV10-1 and TRBJ2-7; 9 bases are shared with TRBD1. The CDR3 has 14 amino acids. Germline-derived CDR1 and CDR2 are WNHNN and SYGVQD (reference sequence). V dropped 6 bases and J dropped 7; count of bases not matched to a gene: 10. The CDR3 sequence is CASRAGTGPGEQYF. The DNA of the CDR3 is TGCGCCAGCAGAGCCGGGACAGGGCCGGGGGAGCAGTACTTC.

The chain employs TRBV11-3 and TRBJ1-1, with D hard to call. Trimming removed 1 base at V and 4 bases at J, with 13 bases between. The CDR3 has 15 residues. The germline V gene has CDR1 SGHNT and CDR2 YENEEA. The CDR3 DNA reads TGTGCCAGCAGCTTAGGGACCGTGGCTGGCACTGAAGCTTTCTTT. Protein sequence: CASSLGTVAGTEAFF.

The chain combines TRBV6-1 with TRBJ2-1; no clear D. Germline assignment: CDR1 MNHNS and CDR2 SASEGT. The V end lost 6 bases, the J end lost 0 bases, and 12 bases lay between the germline ends. CDR3 length: 15 amino acids. The CDR3 sequence: CASSPPDTSYNEQFF. The CDR3 coding sequence is TGTGCCAGCAGCCCTCCGGATACCTCCTACAATGAGCAGTTCTTC.

The J gene is TRBJ2-3, the V gene TRBV5-1; TRBD2 aligns across 11 bases. Germline V gene lookup returns CDR1 SGHRS and CDR2 YFSETQ. The CDR3 consists of 16 residues. The V and J ends lost 4 bases and 6 bases, in that order; junction bases with no gene match: 10. The CDR3 sequence is CASSLGASGGTDTQYF. In DNA form, the CDR3 reads TGCGCCAGCAGCCTAGGGGCTAGCGGGGGGACGGATACGCAGTATTTT.

The chain employs TRBV9 and TRBJ2-1; D uncertain. Trimming left V 0 bases short and J 7 bases short, with 5 bases between. The CDR3 is 12 residues long. Germline assignment: CDR1 SGDLS and CDR2 YYNGEE. CDR3 residues: CASSVVENEQFF. CDR3 in DNA: TGTGCCAGCAGCGTAGTGGAGAATGAGCAGTTCTTC.

This clone was observed a few times. The chain joins TRBV7-9 to TRBJ2-7, with 8 positions matching TRBD2. V lost 3 bases to trimming and J lost 0 bases; unmatched junction nucleotides: 4. CDR1 is SEHNR, CDR2 FQNEAQ, per germline (reference sequence). This CDR3 spans 15 amino acids. The CDR3: CASSFNGGVSYEQYF. CDR3 in DNA: TGTGCCAGCAGCTTTAACGGGGGGGTCTCCTACGAGCAGTACTTC.

The chain links TRBV7-9 to TRBJ2-1; D not resolved. V dropped 6 bases and J dropped 5 bases, with 8 bases sitting between them. Looked up from germline, CDR1 is SEHNR and CDR2 is FQNEAQ (reference sequence). The CDR3 runs 12 residues. CDR3 coding DNA: TGTGCCAGCAGTCGACCGGACAATGAGCAGTTCTTC. Protein: CASSRPDNEQFF.

This clone was found once. The chain uses TRBV11-2 and TRBJ2-7; 12 nucleotides match TRBD2. Germline assignment: CDR1 SGHAT and CDR2 FQNNGV. J gave up 5 bases and V 3 bases, and 5 bases lay outside the gene matches. The CDR3 has 15 amino acids. The DNA of the CDR3 is TGTGCCAGCAGCTTCAGACTAGCGGGGGTCCACGAGCAGTACTTC. Amino acids: CASSFRLAGVHEQYF.